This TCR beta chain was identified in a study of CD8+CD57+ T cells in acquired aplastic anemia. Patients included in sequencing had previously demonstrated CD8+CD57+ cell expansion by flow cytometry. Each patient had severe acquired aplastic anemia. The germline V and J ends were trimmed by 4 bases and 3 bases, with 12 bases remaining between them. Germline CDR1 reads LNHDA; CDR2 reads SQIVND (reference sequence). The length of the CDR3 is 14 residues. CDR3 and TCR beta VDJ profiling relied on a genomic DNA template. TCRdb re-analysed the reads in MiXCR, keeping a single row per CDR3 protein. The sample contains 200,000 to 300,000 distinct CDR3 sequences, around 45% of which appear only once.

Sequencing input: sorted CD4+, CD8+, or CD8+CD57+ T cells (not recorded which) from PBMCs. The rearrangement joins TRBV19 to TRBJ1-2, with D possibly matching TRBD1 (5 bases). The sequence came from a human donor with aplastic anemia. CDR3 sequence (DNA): TGTGCCAGTAGTACCCGGACACGCCACTATGGCTACACCTTC. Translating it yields CASSTRTRHYGYTF.